These 15 T cell receptor beta chains were sequenced from one sample in a study of identical twins. TCRdb redid the calling of the 5' RACE reads with MiXCR, one entry per CDR3 protein. The sample has 650,000 to 800,000 distinct CDR3 sequences; over 8.5% are singletons. This sample was also put to use in a study of yellow fever vaccine responses in identical twins.

Source material: PBMCs. The receptors shown here come from a woman aged 18-29 years in good health.

This clonotype was counted ten times or more. The chain combines TRBV5-1 with TRBJ2-4, with 7 bases that match TRBD2. This CDR3 spans 12 amino acids. CDR1 SGHRS and CDR2 YFSETQ come from the germline V gene. With 3 bases clipped from V and 7 bases from J, the junction kept 1 base outside the gene matches. The CDR3: CASSYSGNIQYF. As DNA, the CDR3 is TGCGCCAGCAGCTATAGCGGGAACATTCAGTACTTC.

In its sample, this clonotype was seen many times. The rearrangement links TRBV10-3 to TRBJ1-3, with D unresolved. Trimming stripped 1 base from V and 0 bases from J, with 16 bases between. CDR1 ENHRY and CDR2 SYGVKD come from the germline V gene. The CDR3 contains 18 residues. The CDR3 DNA reads as TGTGCCATCAGTGAGTTTTTCCTGACCGCCCGCTCTGGAAACACCATATATTTT. Its protein product is CAISEFFLTARSGNTIYF.

This clonotype was seen repeatedly, ten times or more. The gene calls are TRBV11-2 and TRBJ2-2; unclear D gene. With 4 bases removed from V and 6 bases from J, the gap between germline ends came to 6 bases. CDR3 length: 12 residues. CDR1 SGHAT and CDR2 FQNNGV come from the germline V gene. The CDR3 coding sequence is TGTGCCAGCAGCTCAATCGCCGGGGAGCTGTTTTTT. It specifies CASSSIAGELFF.

J is TRBJ2-1 and V is TRBV29-1; 9 bases are a match to TRBD2. With V trimmed by 7 bases and J by 3 bases, 7 bases remained unmatched. Germline V gene lookup returns CDR1 SQVTM and CDR2 ANQGSEA. This CDR3 contains 14 residues. The CDR3 region is CSAGSSGNYNEQFF. The CDR3 nucleotides are TGCAGCGCGGGGTCTAGCGGGAACTACAATGAGCAGTTCTTC.

This clonotype was counted only a few times. V usage is TRBV20-1 and J usage is TRBJ2-7; D not resolved. The germline gives CDR1 DFQATT, CDR2 SNEGSKA (reference sequence). The CDR3 length is 16 residues. V was pared by 1 base and J by 6 bases, with 22 bases between. CDR3 in DNA: TGCAGTGCTAGAGTAAGGCGAAATCCAAACTTAGGCGAGCAGTACTTC. This codes for CSARVRRNPNLGEQYF.

This chain joins TRBV6-5 and TRBJ2-1, with 7 bases identical to TRBD2. This CDR3 has 17 residues. Germline CDR1 MNHEY, CDR2 SVGAGI. V gave up 2 bases and J gave up 7 bases; unmatched junction bases: 14. CDR3 in DNA: TGTGCCAGCAGTTACGTATGGGGGGACTATGATGGGAATGAGCAGTTCTTC. Its protein product is CASSYVWGDYDGNEQFF.

The chain is built from TRBV28 and TRBJ2-7; D call uncertain. In germline, CDR1 is MDHEN, CDR2 SYDVKM. V lost 3 bases to trimming and J lost 3 bases, with 9 bases between them. This CDR3 has 13 amino acids. Here the CDR3 DNA reads TGTGCCAGCAGTTTGGCCCTCGACTACGAGCAGTACTTC. As protein: CASSLALDYEQYF.

This clonotype was observed at least ten times. This sequence joins TRBV12-3 or TRBV12-4 and TRBJ2-3; no reliable D call. Trimming removed 7 bases at V and 2 bases at J, with 16 bases between. The CDR3 has 15 residues. CDR3 protein: CASTRSHSATDTQYF. The CDR3 DNA reads as TGTGCCAGCACCCGTAGTCACAGCGCCACAGATACGCAGTATTTT.

The J gene is TRBJ2-5, the V gene TRBV7-8, with TRBD2 matching over 10 bases. V gave up 1 base and J gave up 2 bases; unmatched junction bases: 4. Germline V gene sequence: CDR1 SGHVS, CDR2 FQNEAQ. The CDR3 is 16 residues long. As DNA, the CDR3 is TGTGCCAGCAGCTTAGTCCCTAGCGGGGGACAAGAGACCCAGTACTTC. Amino acid sequence: CASSLVPSGGQETQYF. Variable domain in full (rest from reference TRBV7-8 and TRBJ2-5): GAGVSQSPRYKVAKRGQDVALRCDPISGHVSLFWYQQALGQGPEFLTYFQNEAQLDKSGLPSDRFFAERPEGSVSTLKIQRTQQEDSAVYLCASSLVPSGGQETQYFGPGTRLLVL.

This clonotype turned up a few times. The genes are TRBV3-1 and TRBJ2-7; possibly TRBD1 or TRBD2 for D (5 bases each). CDR3 length equals 14 residues. Trimming shortened V by 4 bases and J by 2 bases, and 12 bases separated the two germline ends. Germline assignment: CDR1 LGHDT and CDR2 YNNKEL (reference sequence). CDR3 nucleotides: TGTGCCAGCAGCCGGGGGACGATTACCTACGAGCAGTACTTC. Amino acids: CASSRGTITYEQYF.

Only a few counts were recorded for this clonotype. V gene TRBV7-2 combines with J gene TRBJ2-1, with a tentative D call TRBD2 (5 bases). The CDR3 totals 16 residues. The ends were cut back, 1 base at V and 2 bases at J, with 12 bases in the middle. Germline lookup yields CDR1 SGHTA and CDR2 FQGNSA. The CDR3 sequence: CASSLGPTIAYNEQFF. CDR3 bases: TGTGCCAGCAGCTTAGGCCCGACTATTGCCTACAATGAGCAGTTCTTC.

This clonotype occurred a few times. The chain carries TRBV5-1 and TRBJ2-2, with 11 bases matching TRBD1. This CDR3 is built from 16 residues. Losses at the gene ends were 6 bases for V and 4 bases for J; bases not matched to a gene: 8. Looked up from germline, CDR1 is SGHRS and CDR2 is YFSETQ. DNA for the CDR3: TGCGCCAGCACCTACGCCGGGACAGGGGGCACCGGGGAGCTGTTTTTT. This codes for CASTYAGTGGTGELFF.

This clonotype was seen a few times. V is TRBV5-5 and J is TRBJ2-5; no clear D. Germline V CDR1 and CDR2: SGHKS, YYEKEE (reference sequence). This CDR3 has 13 amino acids. V was trimmed by 4 bases and J by 5 bases, leaving 12 bases between them. The CDR3 DNA reads TGTGCCAGCAGCGCCCCCCCTGGTGAGACCCAGTACTTC. Its protein product is CASSAPPGETQYF.

V usage is TRBV6-2 or TRBV6-3 and J usage is TRBJ2-5, with D perhaps TRBD1 (6 bases). V lost 2 bases and J 9 bases, leaving 7 bases between the germline ends. CDR1 is MNHEY and CDR2 is SVGEGT in the germline V gene. The CDR3 covers 11 residues. CDR3 sequence reads: CASSYGGPQYF. DNA of the CDR3: TGTGCCAGCAGTTACGGGGGCCCCCAGTACTTC.

This clonotype was seen ten or more times. The J gene is TRBJ1-1, the V gene TRBV7-9, with D hard to call. The germline CDR1 and CDR2 sequences are SEHNR and FQNEAQ (reference sequence). This CDR3 is 13 amino acids long. Trimming took 1 base from V and 5 from J, leaving 8 bases between them. CDR3 bases: TGTGCCAGCAGCTTAGAAGTGGGGACTGAAGCTTTCTTT. Its translation is CASSLEVGTEAFF.